One sample yielded the 11 T cell receptor beta chains listed below, sequenced in a study of shared clonotypes between healthy human individuals. Clones were read by immunoSEQ multiplex PCR, and TCRdb kept only the in-frame ones, dropping some. The sample carries some 1,100,000 clones, around 78% recorded once. The sample was memory CD4+ T cells from PBMCs. Subset denoted: CD45RA-negative fraction. These receptors originate from a man aged 18 to 30 in good health. Some clones in this sample may be carry-over from other donors' samples.

The rearrangement links TRBV5-4 to TRBJ2-6, with D perhaps TRBD2 (5 bases). This CDR3 has 15 amino acids. CDR1 SGHNT and CDR2 YYREEE come from the germline V gene (reference sequence). With 4 bases removed from V and 3 bases from J, the gap between germline ends came to 11 bases. The CDR3 here is CASSQRADGANVLTF. DNA for the CDR3: TGTGCCAGCAGCCAACGAGCGGATGGGGCCAACGTCCTGACTTTC.

V usage is TRBV30 and J usage is TRBJ1-5, with D tentatively TRBD1 (5 bases). Germline V gene data show CDR1 as GTSNPN and CDR2 as SVGIG (reference sequence). The V and J ends lost 4 bases and 5 bases respectively, with 12 bases between them. This CDR3 is built from 13 residues. As DNA, the CDR3 is TGTGCCTGGAACCAGCAGGGTTATCAGCCCCAGCATTTT. Encoded protein: CAWNQQGYQPQHF.

In this sample, this clone turned up many times. The chain recombines TRBV6-1 with TRBJ1-2, with 7 bases lining up with TRBD1. V lost 6 bases, J lost 8 bases, and 9 bases stayed unmatched. Germline CDR1 and CDR2: MNHNS and SASEGT. CDR3 size: 13 residues. CDR3 loop: CASRRRQGQGYTF. The CDR3 nucleotides read TGTGCCAGCAGGCGTAGACAGGGTCAAGGCTACACCTTC.

V gene TRBV5-8 combines with J gene TRBJ1-4; D is perhaps TRBD1 (5 bases). Germline CDR1 reads SGHTS; CDR2 reads YDEGEE. The CDR3 runs to 14 residues. V lost 2 bases, J lost 4 bases, and 9 bases lay in between. The CDR3 region is CASSLRQINEKLFF. The CDR3, as DNA: TGTGCCAGCAGCTTACGACAGATTAATGAAAAACTGTTTTTT.

The chain combines TRBV7-3 with TRBJ2-3; no firm D call. The CDR3 extends over 19 amino acids. Trimming removed 0 bases from V and 0 bases from J, with 19 bases in between. Germline V gene data show CDR1 as SGHTA and CDR2 as FQGTGA. CDR3 DNA sequence: TGTGCCAGCAGCTTAACTTACATGACCTTTCAGACTAGCACAGATACGCAGTATTTT. This codes for CASSLTYMTFQTSTDTQYF.

J is TRBJ2-5 and V is TRBV9; 10 bases align to TRBD2. The junction had 10 bases not matched to a gene; V was cut back by 4 bases and J by 1 base. The CDR3 is made up of 17 amino acids. Germline CDR1 SGDLS, CDR2 YYNGEE. CDR3 loop: CASSLGLAGDLQETQYF. CDR3 coding DNA: TGTGCCAGCAGCCTCGGGCTAGCGGGAGACCTCCAAGAGACCCAGTACTTC.

The sample holds a few counts of this clone. The chain is built from TRBV2 and TRBJ2-7, with D tentatively TRBD2 (7 bases). V was cut by 7 bases and J by 5 bases, with 15 bases left in between. CDR3 length: 13 amino acids. Germline V gene data show CDR1 as SNHLY and CDR2 as FYNNEI. CDR3 loop: CASNEGGFDEQYF. DNA of the CDR3: TGTGCCAGCAACGAGGGGGGGTTCGACGAGCAGTACTTC.

The rearrangement links TRBV11-2 to TRBJ1-5, with D perhaps matching TRBD1 (5 bases). The CDR3 totals 15 residues. Germline V gene lookup returns CDR1 SGHAT and CDR2 FQNNGV. V gave up 3 bases and J gave up 6 bases, with 15 bases separating them. CDR3 in amino acids: CASSFGTREGQPQHF. DNA for the CDR3: TGTGCCAGCAGCTTTGGGACCAGGGAAGGTCAGCCCCAGCATTTT.

The chain carries TRBV2 and TRBJ1-1; D not certain. V was cut by 10 bases and J by 1 base, with 13 bases left in between. Germline loops: CDR1 SNHLY, CDR2 FYNNEI. The CDR3 has 13 residues. The CDR3 nucleotides read TGTGCCACCCGAGGGAACCAGAACACTGAAGCTTTCTTT. Its protein is CATRGNQNTEAFF.

The gene calls are TRBV2 and TRBJ2-7; D call uncertain. Per the germline V gene, CDR1 is SNHLY and CDR2 is FYNNEI. V lost 6 bases to trimming and J lost 5 bases, with 17 bases between them. The CDR3 runs to 14 residues. This CDR3 is CASSLMSLGNEQYF. The DNA for the CDR3 is TGTGCCAGCAGCCTGATGAGTCTCGGCAACGAGCAGTACTTC.

V usage is TRBV5-1 and J usage is TRBJ2-7, with 13 bases lining up with TRBD2. This CDR3 region has 16 residues. CDR1 and CDR2 from the germline V gene are SGHRS and YFSETQ. The V and J ends lost 0 bases and 2 bases, in that order; junction bases with no gene match: 2. CDR3 region: CASSLATSGGAYEQYF. The CDR3 nucleotides are TGCGCCAGCAGCTTGGCTACTAGCGGGGGGGCCTACGAGCAGTACTTC.